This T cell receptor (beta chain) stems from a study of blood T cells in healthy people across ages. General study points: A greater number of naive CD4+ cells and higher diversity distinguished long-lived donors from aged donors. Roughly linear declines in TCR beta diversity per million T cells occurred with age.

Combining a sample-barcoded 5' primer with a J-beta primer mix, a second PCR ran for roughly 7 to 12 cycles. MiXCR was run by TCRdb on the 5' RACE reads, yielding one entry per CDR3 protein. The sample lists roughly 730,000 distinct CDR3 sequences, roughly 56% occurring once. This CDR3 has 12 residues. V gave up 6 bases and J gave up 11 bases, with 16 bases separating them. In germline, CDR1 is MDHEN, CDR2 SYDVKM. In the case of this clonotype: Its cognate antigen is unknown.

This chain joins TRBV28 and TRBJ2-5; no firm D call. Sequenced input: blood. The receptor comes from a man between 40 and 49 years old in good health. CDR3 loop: CASSTLGVGQYF. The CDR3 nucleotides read TGTGCCAGCAGCACTTTAGGAGTCGGTCAGTACTTC.